This is a list of T cell receptor beta chains from one sample in a study of OX40 agonist ivuxolimab in advanced cancers. This table comes from immunoSEQ multiplex PCR, and its TCRdb copy is limited to in-frame clones, with some not included. The sample holds tens of thousands of clones; about nine tenths are singletons and the top ten take 0.67%. This sample comprised CD4+ or CD8+ T cells sorted from blood, obtained in a trial of the OX40 agonist ivuxolimab. Every receptor here comes from an adult with an advanced solid tumor such as melanoma, head and neck, liver or kidney cancer. Each CDR3 is given with its conserved first and last residue. The D gene is left open where the match is weak. For some rows the clone size is stated as once, few or many, or as a class when expanded; others skip it.

j_call | v_call | d_call | clone_size | cdr3_aa | cdr3_nt
TRBJ2-2 | TRBV10-3 | TRBD2 | . | CAISESRTSVAGELFF | TGTGCCATCAGTGAGTCGAGGACTAGCGTCGCCGGGGAGCTGTTTTTT
TRBJ2-5 | TRBV5-1 | . | . | CASSFIRQETQYF | TGCGCCAGCAGCTTCATACGGCAAGAGACCCAGTACTTC
TRBJ2-7 | TRBV7-8 | . | . | CASSLYPQALESYEQYF | TGTGCCAGCAGCTTATATCCCCAGGCCTTGGAATCCTACGAGCAGTACTTC
TRBJ2-3 | TRBV5-4 | TRBD1 | few | CASSPTGTGIDTQYF | TGTGCCAGCAGCCCTACGGGGACAGGGATAGATACGCAGTATTTT
TRBJ2-6 | TRBV30 | . | . | CAWSVLGRGSGANVLTF | TGTGCCTGGAGTGTATTGGGTAGGGGTTCTGGGGCCAACGTTCTGACTTTC
TRBJ1-1 | TRBV18 | . | . | CASSPPGEGLSTEAFF | TGTGCCAGCTCACCACCGGGGGAAGGGTTGAGCACTGAAGCTTTCTTT
TRBJ1-1 | TRBV6-1 | . | . | CASSEARLTEAFF | TGTGCCAGCAGTGAAGCGCGGCTCACTGAAGCTTTCTTT
TRBJ1-4 | TRBV7-9 | . | . | CASSRGGRGTNEKLFF | TGTGCCAGCAGCCGAGGTGGCCGGGGTACTAATGAAAAACTGTTTTTT
TRBJ2-3 | TRBV7-6 | TRBD2 | . | CASSSRREATDTQYF | TGTGCCAGCAGTTCACGACGGGAGGCTACAGATACGCAGTATTTT
TRBJ2-7 | TRBV15 | . | . | CATSRTVSSYEQYF | TGTGCCACCAGCAGGACAGTGAGCTCCTACGAGCAGTACTTC
TRBJ2-1 | TRBV30 | TRBD2 | . | CAWSAGGRGQFF | TGTGCCTGGTCGGCGGGAGGGCGCGGGCAGTTCTTC
TRBJ2-1 | TRBV29-1 | . | . | CSARDTGQFF | TGCAGCGCGCGGGACACCGGGCAGTTCTTC
TRBJ1-1 | TRBV5-1 | . | once | CASSLALSMNTEAFF | TGCGCCAGCAGCTTGGCTCTTTCCATGAACACTGAAGCTTTCTTT
TRBJ2-1 | TRBV5-6 | . | few | CASSLEGTMSSYNEQFF | TGTGCCAGCAGCTTAGAAGGGACGATGAGCTCCTACAATGAGCAGTTCTTC
TRBJ2-7 | TRBV6-6 | . | once | CASKRPGLASYEQYF | TGTGCCAGCAAACGCCCGGGACTCGCCTCCTACGAGCAGTACTTC
TRBJ2-7 | TRBV7-2 | TRBD2 | . | CASSSGLAAPTEQYF | TGTGCCAGCAGCTCAGGACTAGCGGCCCCCACCGAGCAGTACTTC
TRBJ2-3 | TRBV10-3 | TRBD1 | . | CAISSGTGGEWGTDTQYF | TGTGCCATCAGTTCCGGGACAGGGGGCGAGTGGGGCACAGATACGCAGTATTTT
TRBJ2-7 | TRBV10-1 | . | . | CASSESRAATLYEQYF | TGCGCCAGCAGTGAGTCCAGGGCAGCTACACTCTACGAGCAGTACTTC
TRBJ2-1 | TRBV5-1 | TRBD2 | . | CASGAGLAGGPGEQFF | TGCGCCAGCGGGGCAGGGCTAGCGGGAGGGCCCGGAGAGCAGTTCTTC
TRBJ2-1 | TRBV7-9 | . | . | CAIWPGVDSYNEQFF | TGTGCCATCTGGCCGGGGGTAGACTCCTACAATGAGCAGTTCTTC
TRBJ1-5 | TRBV30 | . | . | CAWSVLLSNQPQHF | TGTGCCTGGAGTGTACTCCTTAGCAATCAGCCCCAGCATTTT
TRBJ2-7 | TRBV28 | . | . | CASSSGTAPYEQYF | TGTGCCAGCTCATCCGGGACTGCTCCCTACGAGCAGTACTTC
TRBJ2-7 | TRBV9 | TRBD2 | medium-sized | CASSVASGSYEQYF | TGTGCCAGCAGCGTAGCTAGCGGGAGCTACGAGCAGTACTTC
TRBJ2-3 | TRBV5-1 | . | . | CASRGVGRGTDTQYF | TGCGCCAGCAGGGGGGTGGGCCGAGGCACAGATACGCAGTATTTT
TRBJ1-1 | TRBV30 | . | once | CAWSVLSGMDEAFF | TGTGCCTGGAGTGTTTTATCCGGGATGGATGAAGCTTTCTTT
TRBJ1-3 | TRBV9 | . | once | CASSLADHSGNTIYF | TGTGCCAGCTCGTTGGCCGACCACTCTGGAAACACCATATATTTT
TRBJ1-2 | TRBV28 | . | . | CASSLPTLGGYTF | TGTGCCAGCAGTTTACCTACCTTGGGAGGCTACACCTTC
TRBJ2-3 | TRBV7-2 | . | . | CASSYLAGPSTDTQYF | TGTGCCAGCAGCTATCTCGCAGGACCTAGCACAGATACGCAGTATTTT
TRBJ2-7 | TRBV7-2 | . | once | CASSPHGRSSYEQYF | TGTGCCAGCAGCCCCCACGGCCGCAGCTCCTACGAGCAGTACTTC
TRBJ2-7 | TRBV14 | . | . | CASSQAAGSYEQYF | TGTGCCAGCAGCCAAGCCGCCGGGAGCTACGAGCAGTACTTC
TRBJ2-3 | TRBV10-3 | TRBD1 | . | CAMSTGTVGTDTQYF | TGTGCCATGAGTACCGGGACAGTGGGCACAGATACGCAGTATTTT
TRBJ2-5 | TRBV6-1 | TRBD1 | . | CASSEAQAGGTETQYF | TGTGCCAGCAGTGAAGCGCAGGCAGGGGGCACGGAGACCCAGTACTTC
TRBJ1-1 | TRBV13 | TRBD1 | . | CASNRGTVNTEAFF | TGTGCCAGCAACCGCGGGACAGTCAACACTGAAGCTTTCTTT
TRBJ1-1 | TRBV2 | . | . | CASSEEAGTEAFF | TGTGCCAGCAGTGAAGAAGCCGGGACTGAAGCTTTCTTT
TRBJ2-2 | TRBV13 | TRBD2 | . | CASSFRLAGGDTGELFF | TGTGCCAGCAGCTTCAGACTAGCGGGAGGGGACACCGGGGAGCTGTTTTTT
TRBJ1-2 | TRBV27 | . | . | CASSWGGGGAYGYTF | TGTGCCAGCAGTTGGGGTGGAGGGGGAGCCTATGGCTACACCTTC
TRBJ2-1 | TRBV6-5 | TRBD2 | . | CASSRSGRPYNEQFF | TGTGCCAGCAGCAGAAGCGGGAGGCCCTACAATGAGCAGTTCTTC
TRBJ1-4 | TRBV28 | . | . | CASSLMGTTNEKLFF | TGTGCCAGCAGTTTAATGGGTACAACTAATGAAAAACTGTTTTTT
TRBJ2-5 | TRBV5-1 | . | . | CASSLWETQYF | TGCGCCAGCAGCTTATGGGAGACCCAGTACTTC
TRBJ1-1 | TRBV7-8 | . | few | CASSAVIGAEAFF | TGTGCCAGCAGCGCCGTCATAGGAGCTGAAGCTTTCTTT
TRBJ1-5 | TRBV5-6 | . | . | CASSHRQPVRNQPQHF | TGTGCCAGCAGCCATCGACAGCCAGTCCGCAATCAGCCCCAGCATTTT
TRBJ1-3 | TRBV30 | . | . | CAWAGTPGNTIYF | TGTGCCTGGGCAGGGACGCCTGGAAACACCATATATTTT
TRBJ2-7 | TRBV30 | TRBD1 | . | CAWVRQGAYEQYF | TGTGCCTGGGTGAGACAGGGAGCCTACGAGCAGTACTTC
TRBJ1-2 | TRBV28 | . | once | CASSLQGLYGYTF | TGTGCCAGCAGTTTACAGGGCCTATATGGCTACACCTTC
TRBJ2-5 | TRBV7-9 | TRBD2 | . | CASSLVGGSSETQYF | TGTGCCAGCAGCTTAGTGGGCGGGAGCTCGGAGACCCAGTACTTC
TRBJ1-2 | TRBV6-1 | . | few | CASSEWAALGYTF | TGTGCCAGCAGTGAATGGGCAGCGCTTGGCTACACCTTC
TRBJ1-3 | TRBV5-1 | . | . | CASSLAGSGFGDGTIYF | TGCGCCAGCAGCTTGGCCGGGTCCGGGTTCGGTGATGGCACCATATATTTT
TRBJ2-3 | TRBV5-1 | . | . | CASSRAPESTDTQYF | TGCGCCAGCAGCCGAGCCCCCGAGAGCACAGATACGCAGTATTTT
TRBJ2-1 | TRBV30 | . | . | CASLDEVRYEQFF | TGTGCCAGCCTGGACGAGGTTCGCTATGAGCAGTTCTTC
TRBJ1-2 | TRBV7-9 | . | . | CASSPGRGVGPGYTF | TGTGCCAGCAGCCCTGGGCGGGGGGTCGGTCCGGGCTACACCTTC
TRBJ2-2 | TRBV9 | . | . | CASSVGRVSDTGELFF | TGTGCCAGCAGCGTAGGGAGGGTTTCGGACACCGGGGAGCTGTTTTTT
TRBJ2-1 | TRBV7-9 | . | . | CASSKSSGAGEQFF | TGTGCCAGCAGCAAAAGCTCCGGCGCAGGGGAGCAGTTCTTC
TRBJ2-5 | TRBV5-1 | TRBD1 | . | CASSPMKGAHQETQYF | TGCGCCAGCAGCCCAATGAAGGGGGCTCATCAAGAGACCCAGTACTTC
TRBJ2-2 | TRBV7-9 | . | few | CASSLVGRKTGELFF | TGTGCCAGCAGCTTAGTTGGGAGGAAGACCGGGGAGCTGTTTTTT
TRBJ1-5 | TRBV10-3 | . | . | CAISEGSSNQPQHF | TGTGCCATCAGTGAAGGGAGTAGCAATCAGCCCCAGCATTTT
TRBJ2-3 | TRBV18 | . | . | CASSPTRGTDTQYF | TGTGCCAGCTCACCGACTAGGGGCACAGATACGCAGTATTTT
TRBJ2-4 | TRBV9 | TRBD2 | . | CASSPAGVAKNIQYF | TGTGCCAGCAGCCCAGCGGGAGTAGCCAAAAACATTCAGTACTTC